This TCR beta chain was captured by sequencing in a study of blood T cells in healthy people across ages. General observations from the study: The CMV status of each donor remained undetermined, and this could have confounded shifts in expanded clonotypes.

Losses at the gene ends were 6 bases for V and 0 bases for J; bases not matched to a gene: 7. CDR1 is DFQATT and CDR2 is SNEGSKA in the germline V gene (reference sequence). CDR3 length: 14 amino acids. A second PCR, run for about 7 to 11 cycles, used a sample-barcoded 5' primer plus a J-beta primer mix. TCRdb re-analysed the 5' RACE reads in MiXCR, keeping a single row per CDR3 protein. The sample lists 1.5 million to 2 million distinct CDR3 sequences; about 30% were seen once. Turning to this clonotype: Its specificity is unknown.

Donors each provided ten milliliters of peripheral blood. PBMCs numbering at least 7 million were isolated per sample. J is TRBJ2-7 and V is TRBV20-1; 8 bases align to TRBD1. Sequencing was performed on blood. The receptor's source is a woman younger than 45 in good health. The CDR3 DNA reads as TGCAGTGCGTCGGGACAGGATTACTCCTACGAGCAGTACTTC. Translation: CSASGQDYSYEQYF.